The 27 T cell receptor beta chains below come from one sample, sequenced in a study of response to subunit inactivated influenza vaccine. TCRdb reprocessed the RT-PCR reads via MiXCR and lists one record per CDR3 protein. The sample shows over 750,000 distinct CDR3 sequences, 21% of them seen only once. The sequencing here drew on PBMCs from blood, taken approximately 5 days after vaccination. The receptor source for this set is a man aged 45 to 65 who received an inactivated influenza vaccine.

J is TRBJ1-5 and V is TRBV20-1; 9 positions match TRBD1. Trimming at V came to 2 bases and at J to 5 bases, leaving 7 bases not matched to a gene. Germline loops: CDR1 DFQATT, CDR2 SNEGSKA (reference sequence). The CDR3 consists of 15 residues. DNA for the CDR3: TGCAGTGCTAGATCCACAGGGGGCTGGGATCAGCCCCAGCATTTT. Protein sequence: CSARSTGGWDQPQHF.

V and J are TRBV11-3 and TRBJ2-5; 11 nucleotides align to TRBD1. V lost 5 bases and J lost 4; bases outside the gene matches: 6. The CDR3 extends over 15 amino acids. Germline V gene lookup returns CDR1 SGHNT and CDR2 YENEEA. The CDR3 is CASSRRDRGTETQYF. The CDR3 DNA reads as TGTGCCAGCAGCCGCCGGGACAGGGGGACAGAGACCCAGTACTTC. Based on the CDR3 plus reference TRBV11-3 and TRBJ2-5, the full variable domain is EAGVVQSPRYKIIEKKQPVAFWCNPISGHNTLYWYLQNLGQGPELLIRYENEEAVDDSQLPKDRFSAERLKGVDSTLKIQPAELGDSAVYLCASSRRDRGTETQYFGPGTRLLVL.

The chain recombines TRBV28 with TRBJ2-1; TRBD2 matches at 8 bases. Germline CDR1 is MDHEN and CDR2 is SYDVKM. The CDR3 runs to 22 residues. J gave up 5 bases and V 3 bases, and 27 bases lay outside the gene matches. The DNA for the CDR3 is TGTGCCAGCAGTTTGGATAAAATCAGCGGGGGCCCCGACTATAGGTTAAACAATGAGCAGTTCTTC. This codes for CASSLDKISGGPDYRLNNEQFF. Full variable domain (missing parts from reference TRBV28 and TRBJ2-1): DVKVTQSSRYLVKRTGEKVFLECVQDMDHENMFWYRQDPGLGLRLIYFSYDVKMKEKGDIPEGYSVSREKKERFSLILESASTNQTSMYLCASSLDKISGGPDYRLNNEQFFGPGTRLTVL.

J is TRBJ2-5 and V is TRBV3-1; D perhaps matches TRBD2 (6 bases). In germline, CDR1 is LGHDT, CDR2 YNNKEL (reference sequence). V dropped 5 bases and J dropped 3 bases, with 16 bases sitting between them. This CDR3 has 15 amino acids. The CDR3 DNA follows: TGTGCCAGCAGCTCAATCTGGCGGGGAAAAGAGACCCAGTACTTC. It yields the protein CASSSIWRGKETQYF.

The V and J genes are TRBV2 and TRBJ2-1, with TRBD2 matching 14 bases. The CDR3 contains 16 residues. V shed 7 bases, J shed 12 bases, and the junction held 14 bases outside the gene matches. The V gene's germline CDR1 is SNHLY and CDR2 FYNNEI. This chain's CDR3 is CASKKGTSGRNNWQFF. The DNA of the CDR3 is TGTGCCAGCAAAAAAGGGACTAGCGGGAGAAATAACTGGCAGTTCTTC.

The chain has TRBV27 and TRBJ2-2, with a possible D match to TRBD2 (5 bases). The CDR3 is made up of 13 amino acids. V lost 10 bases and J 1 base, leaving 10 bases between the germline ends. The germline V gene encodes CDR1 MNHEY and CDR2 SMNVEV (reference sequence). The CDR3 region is CAKHGKNTGELFF. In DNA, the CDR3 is TGTGCCAAACACGGGAAGAACACCGGGGAGCTGTTTTTT.

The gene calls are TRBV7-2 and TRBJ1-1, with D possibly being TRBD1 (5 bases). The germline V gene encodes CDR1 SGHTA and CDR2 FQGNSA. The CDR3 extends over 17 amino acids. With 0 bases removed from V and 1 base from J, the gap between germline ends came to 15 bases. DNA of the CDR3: TGTGCCAGCAGCTTAGCGCGGTCTTTGACAGAGAACACTGAAGCTTTCTTT. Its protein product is CASSLARSLTENTEAFF.

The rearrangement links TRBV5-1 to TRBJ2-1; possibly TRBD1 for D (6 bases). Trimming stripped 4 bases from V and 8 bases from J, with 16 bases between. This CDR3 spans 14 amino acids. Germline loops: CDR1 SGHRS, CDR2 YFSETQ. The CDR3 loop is CASSLAYRVDEQFF. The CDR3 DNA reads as TGCGCCAGCAGCCTGGCCTACAGGGTCGATGAGCAGTTCTTC. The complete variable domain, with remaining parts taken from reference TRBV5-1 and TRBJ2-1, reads KAGVTQTPRYLIKTRGQQVTLSCSPISGHRSVSWYQQTPGQGLQFLFEYFSETQRNKGNFPGRFSGRQFSNSRSEMNVSTLELGDSALYLCASSLAYRVDEQFFGPGTRLTVL.

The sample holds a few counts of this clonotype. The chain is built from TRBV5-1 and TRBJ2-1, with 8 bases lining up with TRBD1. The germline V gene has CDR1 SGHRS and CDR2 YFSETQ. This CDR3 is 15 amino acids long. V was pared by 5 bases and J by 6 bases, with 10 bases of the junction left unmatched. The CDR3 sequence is CASRGPATGVNEQFF. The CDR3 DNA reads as TGCGCCAGCAGGGGCCCGGCGACAGGGGTCAATGAGCAGTTCTTC.

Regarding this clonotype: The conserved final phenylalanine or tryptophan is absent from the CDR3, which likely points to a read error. CDR3 loop: CASSREGRVHVPDTQYY. The CDR3 bases are TGCGCCAGCAGCCGGGAGGGAAGGGTTCATGTACCAGATACGCAGTATTAT. The chain couples TRBV4-3 to TRBJ2-3, with 7 bases aligning to TRBD2. CDR1 LGHNA and CDR2 YSLEER come from the germline V gene. V lost 4 bases, J lost 4 bases, and 14 bases stayed unmatched. The CDR3 is 17 residues long.

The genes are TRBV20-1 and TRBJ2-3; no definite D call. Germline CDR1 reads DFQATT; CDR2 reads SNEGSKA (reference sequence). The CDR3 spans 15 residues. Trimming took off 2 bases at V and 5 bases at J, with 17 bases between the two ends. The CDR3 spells CSARSPRRSGDTQYF. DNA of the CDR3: TGCAGTGCTAGATCCCCTAGACGGAGTGGAGATACGCAGTATTTT.

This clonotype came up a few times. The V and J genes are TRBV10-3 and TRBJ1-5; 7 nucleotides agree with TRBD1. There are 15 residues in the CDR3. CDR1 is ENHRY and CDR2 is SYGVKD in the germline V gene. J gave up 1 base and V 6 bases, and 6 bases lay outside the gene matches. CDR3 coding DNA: TGTGCCATCAGCAAGGACAGGCCGAGCAATCAGCCCCAGCATTTT. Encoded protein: CAISKDRPSNQPQHF.

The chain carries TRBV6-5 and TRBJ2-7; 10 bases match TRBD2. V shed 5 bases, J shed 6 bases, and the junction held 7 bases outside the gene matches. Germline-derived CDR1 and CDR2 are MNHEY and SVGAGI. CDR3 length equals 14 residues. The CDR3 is CASSNKREGGEQYF. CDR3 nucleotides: TGTGCCAGCAGTAACAAGCGGGAGGGGGGCGAGCAGTACTTC.

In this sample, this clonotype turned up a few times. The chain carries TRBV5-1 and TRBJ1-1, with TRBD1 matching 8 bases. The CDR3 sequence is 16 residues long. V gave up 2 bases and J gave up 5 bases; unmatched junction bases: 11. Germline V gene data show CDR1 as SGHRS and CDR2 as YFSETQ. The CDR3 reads CASSFGQGDRKTEAFF. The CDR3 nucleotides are TGCGCCAGCAGCTTTGGACAGGGTGACCGAAAAACTGAAGCTTTCTTT.

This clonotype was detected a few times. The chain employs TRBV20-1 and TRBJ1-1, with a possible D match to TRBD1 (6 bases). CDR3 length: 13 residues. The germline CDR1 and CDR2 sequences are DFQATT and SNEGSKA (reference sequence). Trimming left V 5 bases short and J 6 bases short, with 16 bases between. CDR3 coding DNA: TGCAGTGCTCGGCGGGGGCGTGTCTCTGAAGCTTTCTTT. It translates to CSARRGRVSEAFF.

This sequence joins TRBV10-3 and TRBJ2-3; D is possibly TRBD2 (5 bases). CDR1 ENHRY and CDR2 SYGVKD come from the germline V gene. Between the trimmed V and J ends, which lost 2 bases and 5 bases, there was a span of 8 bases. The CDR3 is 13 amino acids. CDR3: CAISEMREDTQYF. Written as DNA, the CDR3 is TGTGCCATCAGTGAGATGAGGGAAGATACGCAGTATTTT.

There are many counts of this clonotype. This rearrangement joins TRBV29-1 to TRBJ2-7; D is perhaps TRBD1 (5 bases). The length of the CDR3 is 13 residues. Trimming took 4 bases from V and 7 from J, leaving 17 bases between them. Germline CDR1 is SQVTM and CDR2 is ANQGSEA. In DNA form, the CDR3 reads TGCAGCGTTGTTCGAGACAGACGTGGAGAGCAGTACTTC. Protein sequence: CSVVRDRRGEQYF.

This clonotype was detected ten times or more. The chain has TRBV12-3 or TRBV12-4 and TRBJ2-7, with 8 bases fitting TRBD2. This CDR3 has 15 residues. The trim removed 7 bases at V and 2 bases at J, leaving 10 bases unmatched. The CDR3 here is CASTRKGRGAYEQYF. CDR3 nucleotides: TGTGCCAGCACCCGAAAGGGGCGGGGGGCCTACGAGCAGTACTTC.

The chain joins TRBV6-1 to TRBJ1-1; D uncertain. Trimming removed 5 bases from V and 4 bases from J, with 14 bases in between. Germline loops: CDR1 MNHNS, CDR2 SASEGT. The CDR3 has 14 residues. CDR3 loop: CASSPRTPATEAFF. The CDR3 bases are TGTGCCAGCAGTCCTAGAACCCCGGCCACTGAAGCTTTCTTT.

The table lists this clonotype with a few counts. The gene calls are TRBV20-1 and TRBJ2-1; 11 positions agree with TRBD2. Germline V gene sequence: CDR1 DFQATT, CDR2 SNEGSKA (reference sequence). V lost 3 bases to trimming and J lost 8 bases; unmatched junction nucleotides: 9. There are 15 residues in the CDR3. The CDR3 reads CSARKTSGNTDEQFF. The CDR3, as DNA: TGCAGTGCTAGGAAGACTAGCGGGAACACCGATGAGCAGTTCTTC.

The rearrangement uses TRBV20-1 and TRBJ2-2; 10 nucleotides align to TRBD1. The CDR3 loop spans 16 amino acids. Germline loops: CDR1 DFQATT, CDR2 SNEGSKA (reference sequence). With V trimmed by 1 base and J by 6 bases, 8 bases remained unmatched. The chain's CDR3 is CSARGTDRGHPGELFF. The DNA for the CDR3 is TGCAGTGCTAGAGGAACCGACAGGGGGCATCCCGGGGAGCTGTTTTTT.

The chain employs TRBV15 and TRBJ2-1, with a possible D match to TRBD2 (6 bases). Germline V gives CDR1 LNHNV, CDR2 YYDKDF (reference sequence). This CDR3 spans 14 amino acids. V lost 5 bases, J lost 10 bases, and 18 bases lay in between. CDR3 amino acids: CATSALGGTDEQFF. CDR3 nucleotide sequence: TGTGCCACCAGCGCCTTGGGGGGTACCGACGAGCAGTTCTTC.

The DNA for the CDR3 is TGCAGTGCTAGAGATGTGAAACAGAATGAGCAGTTCTTC. Translation: CSARDVKQNEQFF. The chain uses TRBV20-1 and TRBJ2-1; the D is unclear. The CDR3 is 13 amino acids. V was trimmed by 0 bases and J by 7 bases, leaving 10 bases between them. Germline values: CDR1 DFQATT, CDR2 SNEGSKA (reference sequence).

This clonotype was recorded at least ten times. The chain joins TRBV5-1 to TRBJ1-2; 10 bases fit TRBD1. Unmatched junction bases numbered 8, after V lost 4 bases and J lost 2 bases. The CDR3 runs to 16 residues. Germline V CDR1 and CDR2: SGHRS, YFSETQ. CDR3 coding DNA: TGCGCCAGCAGCAGGGGGACAGGGGTGAGGAACTATGGCTACACCTTC. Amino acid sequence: CASSRGTGVRNYGYTF.

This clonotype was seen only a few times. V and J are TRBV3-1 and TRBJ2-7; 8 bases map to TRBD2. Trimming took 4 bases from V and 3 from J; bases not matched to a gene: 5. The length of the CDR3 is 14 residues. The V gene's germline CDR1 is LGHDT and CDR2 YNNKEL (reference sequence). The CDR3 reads CASSPGGEDYEQYF. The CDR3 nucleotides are TGTGCCAGCAGCCCCGGGGGGGAGGACTACGAGCAGTACTTC.

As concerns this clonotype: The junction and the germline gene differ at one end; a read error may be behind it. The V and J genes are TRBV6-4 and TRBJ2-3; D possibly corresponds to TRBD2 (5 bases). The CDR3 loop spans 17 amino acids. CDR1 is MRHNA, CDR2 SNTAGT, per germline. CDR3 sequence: CTSSPSPSLGTTGTQYF. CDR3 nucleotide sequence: TGTACCAGCAGTCCTAGCCCCTCTCTGGGTACCACGGGTACGCAGTATTTT.

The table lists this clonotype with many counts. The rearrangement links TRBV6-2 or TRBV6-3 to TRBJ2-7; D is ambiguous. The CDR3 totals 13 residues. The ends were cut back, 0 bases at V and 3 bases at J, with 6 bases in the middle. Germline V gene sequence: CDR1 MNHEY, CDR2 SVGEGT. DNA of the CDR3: TGTGCCAGCAGTTACTCGACGAACTACGAGCAGTACTTC. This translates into CASSYSTNYEQYF.